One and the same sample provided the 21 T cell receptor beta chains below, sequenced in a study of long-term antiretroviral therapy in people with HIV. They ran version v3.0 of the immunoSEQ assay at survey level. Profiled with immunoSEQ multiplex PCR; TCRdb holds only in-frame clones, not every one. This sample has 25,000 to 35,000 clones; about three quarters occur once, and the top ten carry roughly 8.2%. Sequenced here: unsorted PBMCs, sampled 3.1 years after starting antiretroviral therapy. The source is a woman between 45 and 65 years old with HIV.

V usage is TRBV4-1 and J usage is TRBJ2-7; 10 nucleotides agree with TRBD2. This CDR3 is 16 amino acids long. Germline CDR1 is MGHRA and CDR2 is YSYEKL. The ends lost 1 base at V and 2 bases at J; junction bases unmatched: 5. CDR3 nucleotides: TGCGCCAGCAGCCAAGTGAGCGGGGGGGCAACCTACGAGCAGTACTTC. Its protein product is CASSQVSGGATYEQYF.

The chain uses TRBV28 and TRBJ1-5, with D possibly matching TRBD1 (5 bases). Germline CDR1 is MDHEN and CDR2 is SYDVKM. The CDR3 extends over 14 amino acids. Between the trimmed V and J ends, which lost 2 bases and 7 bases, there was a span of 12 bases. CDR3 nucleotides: TGTGCCAGCAGTTTAAGCACGAGGGGACAGCCCCAGCATTTT. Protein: CASSLSTRGQPQHF.

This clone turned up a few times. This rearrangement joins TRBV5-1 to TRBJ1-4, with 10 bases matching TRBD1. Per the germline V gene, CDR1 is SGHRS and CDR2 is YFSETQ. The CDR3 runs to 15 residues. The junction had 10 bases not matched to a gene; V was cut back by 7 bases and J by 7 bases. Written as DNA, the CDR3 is TGCGCCAGCCAGGCCCGACAGGGGGCTCGTGAAAAACTGTTTTTT. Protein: CASQARQGAREKLFF.

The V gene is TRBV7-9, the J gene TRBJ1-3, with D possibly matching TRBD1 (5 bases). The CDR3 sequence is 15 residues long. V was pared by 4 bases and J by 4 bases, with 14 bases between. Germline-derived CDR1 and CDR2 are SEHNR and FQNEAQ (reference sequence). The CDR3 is CASSSWDGKGNTIYF. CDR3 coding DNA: TGTGCCAGCAGCTCCTGGGACGGAAAAGGAAACACCATATATTTT.

This CDR3 reads CASSPHPGTGRGPANEKLFF. CDR3 in DNA: TGCGCCAGCAGCCCACATCCCGGGACAGGTAGGGGACCCGCTAATGAAAAACTGTTTTTT. This chain links TRBV5-1 with TRBJ1-4; TRBD1 matches at 8 bases. Looked up from germline, CDR1 is SGHRS and CDR2 is YFSETQ. The CDR3 extends over 20 amino acids. The V and J ends lost 4 bases and 3 bases, in that order; junction bases with no gene match: 20. Full variable domain (outside the CDR3, taken from reference TRBV5-1 and TRBJ1-4): KAGVTQTPRYLIKTRGQQVTLSCSPISGHRSVSWYQQTPGQGLQFLFEYFSETQRNKGNFPGRFSGRQFSNSRSEMNVSTLELGDSALYLCASSPHPGTGRGPANEKLFFGSGTQLSVL.

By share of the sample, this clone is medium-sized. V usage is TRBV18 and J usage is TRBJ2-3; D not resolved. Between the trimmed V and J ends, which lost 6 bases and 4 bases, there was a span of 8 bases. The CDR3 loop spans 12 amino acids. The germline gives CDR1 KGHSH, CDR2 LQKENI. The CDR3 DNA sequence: TGTGCCAGCTCCGCTCCCCCAGATACGCAGTATTTT. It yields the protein CASSAPPDTQYF.

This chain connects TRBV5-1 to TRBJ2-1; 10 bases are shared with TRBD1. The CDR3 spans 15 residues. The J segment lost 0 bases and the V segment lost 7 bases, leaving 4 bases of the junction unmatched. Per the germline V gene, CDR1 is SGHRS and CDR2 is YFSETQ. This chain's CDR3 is CASRQGAYSYNEQFF. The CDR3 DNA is TGCGCCAGCCGACAGGGGGCATACTCCTACAATGAGCAGTTCTTC.

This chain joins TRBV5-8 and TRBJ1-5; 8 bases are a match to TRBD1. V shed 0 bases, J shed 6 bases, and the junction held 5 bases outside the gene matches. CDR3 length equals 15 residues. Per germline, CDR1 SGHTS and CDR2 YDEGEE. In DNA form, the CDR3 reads TGTGCCAGCAGCTTGGTACAGGGGGTTGGTCAGCCCCAGCATTTT. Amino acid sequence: CASSLVQGVGQPQHF.

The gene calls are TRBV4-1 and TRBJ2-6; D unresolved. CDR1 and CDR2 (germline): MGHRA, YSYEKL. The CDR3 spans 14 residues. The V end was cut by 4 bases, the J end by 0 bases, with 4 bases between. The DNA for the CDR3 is TGCGCCAGCAGCCCCTCCTCTGGGGCCAACGTCCTGACTTTC. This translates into CASSPSSGANVLTF.

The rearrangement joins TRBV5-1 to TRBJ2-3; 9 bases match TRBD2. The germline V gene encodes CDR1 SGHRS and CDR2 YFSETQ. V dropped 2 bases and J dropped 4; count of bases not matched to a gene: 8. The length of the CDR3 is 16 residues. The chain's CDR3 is CASSFGRGGPSDTQYF. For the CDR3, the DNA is TGCGCCAGCAGCTTCGGGCGGGGGGGCCCCTCAGATACGCAGTATTTT.

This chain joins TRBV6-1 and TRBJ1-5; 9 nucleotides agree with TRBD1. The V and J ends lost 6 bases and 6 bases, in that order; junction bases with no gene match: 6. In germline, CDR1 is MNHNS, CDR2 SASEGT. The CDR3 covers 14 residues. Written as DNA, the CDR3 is TGTGCCAGCAGGGAGGGACAGGGAAGTCAGCCCCAGCATTTT. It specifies CASREGQGSQPQHF.

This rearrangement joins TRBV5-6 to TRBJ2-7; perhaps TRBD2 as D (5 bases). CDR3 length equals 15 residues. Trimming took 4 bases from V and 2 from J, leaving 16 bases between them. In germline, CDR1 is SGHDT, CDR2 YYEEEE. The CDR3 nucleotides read TGTGCCAGCAGCAAGGAGGCCGAACCCCCCTACGAGCAGTACTTC. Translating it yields CASSKEAEPPYEQYF.

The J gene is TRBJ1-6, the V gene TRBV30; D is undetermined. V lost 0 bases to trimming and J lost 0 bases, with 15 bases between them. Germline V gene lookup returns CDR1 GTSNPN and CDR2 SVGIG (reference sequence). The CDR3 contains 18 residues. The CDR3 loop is CAWSVIDLASSYNSPLHF. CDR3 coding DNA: TGTGCCTGGAGTGTAATCGACCTGGCCAGCTCCTATAATTCACCCCTCCACTTT.

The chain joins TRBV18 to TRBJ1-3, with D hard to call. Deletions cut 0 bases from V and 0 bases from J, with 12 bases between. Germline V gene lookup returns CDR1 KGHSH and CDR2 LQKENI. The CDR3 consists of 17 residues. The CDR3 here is CASSPPLIASSGNTIYF. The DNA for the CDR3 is TGTGCCAGCTCACCACCACTCATAGCGAGCTCTGGAAACACCATATATTTT.

Written as DNA, the CDR3 is TGTGCCAGCAGCCGCAGTTGGACTAGCGGGGAAAGGGAGAAGACCCAGTACTTC. Amino acid sequence: CASSRSWTSGEREKTQYF. The chain joins TRBV7-2 to TRBJ2-5; TRBD2 agrees at 12 bases. Looked up from germline, CDR1 is SGHTA and CDR2 is FQGNSA. V trimming: 5 bases; J trimming: 6 bases; junction bases outside the gene matches: 16. The CDR3 has 18 amino acids.

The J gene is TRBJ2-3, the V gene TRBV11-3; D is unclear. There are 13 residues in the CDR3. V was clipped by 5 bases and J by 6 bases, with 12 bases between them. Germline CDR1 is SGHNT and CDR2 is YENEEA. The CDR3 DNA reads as TGTGCCAGCAGCCAATCATGGCGGGATACGCAGTATTTT. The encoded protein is CASSQSWRDTQYF.

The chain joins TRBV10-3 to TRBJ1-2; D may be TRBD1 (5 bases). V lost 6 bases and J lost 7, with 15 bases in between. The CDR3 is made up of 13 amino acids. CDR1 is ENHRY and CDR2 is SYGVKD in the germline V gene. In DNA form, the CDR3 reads TGTGCCATCAGCTGGGACCTCCAGGCTGGCTACACCTTC. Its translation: CAISWDLQAGYTF.

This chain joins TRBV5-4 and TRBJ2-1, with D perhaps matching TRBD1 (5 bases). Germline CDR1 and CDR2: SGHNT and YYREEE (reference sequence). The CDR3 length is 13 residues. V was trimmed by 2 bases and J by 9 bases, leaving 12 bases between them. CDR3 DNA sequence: TGTGCCAGCAGCTTTATTCCGCAGGGTGAGCAGTTCTTC. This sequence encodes CASSFIPQGEQFF.

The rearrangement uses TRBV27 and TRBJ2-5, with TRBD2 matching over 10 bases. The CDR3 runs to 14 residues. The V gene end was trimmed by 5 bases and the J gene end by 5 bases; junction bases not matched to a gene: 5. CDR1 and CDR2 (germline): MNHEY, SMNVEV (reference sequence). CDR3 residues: CASSGTSARETQYF. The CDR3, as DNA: TGTGCCAGCAGTGGGACTAGCGCTAGGGAGACCCAGTACTTC.

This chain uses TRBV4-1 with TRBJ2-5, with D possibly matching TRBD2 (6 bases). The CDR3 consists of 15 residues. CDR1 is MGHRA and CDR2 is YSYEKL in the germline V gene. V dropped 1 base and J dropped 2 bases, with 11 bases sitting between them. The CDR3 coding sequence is TGCGCCAGCAGCCAAGCCCGGAGGGAACAAGAGACCCAGTACTTC. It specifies CASSQARREQETQYF.

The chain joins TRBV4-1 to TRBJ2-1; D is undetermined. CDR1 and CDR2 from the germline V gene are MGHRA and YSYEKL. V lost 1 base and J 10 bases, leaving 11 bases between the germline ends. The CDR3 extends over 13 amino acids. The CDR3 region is CASSQAAPMEQFF. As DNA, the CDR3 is TGCGCCAGCAGCCAAGCAGCACCTATGGAGCAGTTCTTC.